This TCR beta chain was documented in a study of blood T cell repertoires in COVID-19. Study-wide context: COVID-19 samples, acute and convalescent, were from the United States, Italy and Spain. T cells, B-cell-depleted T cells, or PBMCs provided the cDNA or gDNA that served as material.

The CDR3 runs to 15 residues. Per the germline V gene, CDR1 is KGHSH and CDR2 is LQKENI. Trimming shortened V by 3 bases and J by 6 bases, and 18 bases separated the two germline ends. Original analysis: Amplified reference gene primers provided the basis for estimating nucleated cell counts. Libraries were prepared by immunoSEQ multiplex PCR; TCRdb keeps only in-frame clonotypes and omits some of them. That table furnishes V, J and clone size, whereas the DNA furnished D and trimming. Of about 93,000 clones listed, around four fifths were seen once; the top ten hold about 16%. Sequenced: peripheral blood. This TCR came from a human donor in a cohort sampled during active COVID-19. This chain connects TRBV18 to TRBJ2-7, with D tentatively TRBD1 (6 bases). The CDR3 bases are TGTGCCAGCTCACCCGGACAGACCTCCTTCCCCGAGCAGTACTTC. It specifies CASSPGQTSFPEQYF.